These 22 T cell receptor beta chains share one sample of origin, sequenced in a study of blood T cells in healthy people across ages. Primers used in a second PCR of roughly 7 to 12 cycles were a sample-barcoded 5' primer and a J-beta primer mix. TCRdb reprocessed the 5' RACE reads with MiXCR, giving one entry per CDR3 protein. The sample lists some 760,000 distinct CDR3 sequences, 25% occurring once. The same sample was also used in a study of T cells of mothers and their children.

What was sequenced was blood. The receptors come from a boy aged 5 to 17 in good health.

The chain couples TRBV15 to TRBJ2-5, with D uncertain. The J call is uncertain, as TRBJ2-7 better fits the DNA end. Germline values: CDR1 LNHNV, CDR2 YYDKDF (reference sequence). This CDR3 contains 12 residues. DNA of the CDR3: TGTGCCACCAGCAGAGTAGCCGGCGAGCAGTACTTC. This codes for CATSRVAGEQYF.

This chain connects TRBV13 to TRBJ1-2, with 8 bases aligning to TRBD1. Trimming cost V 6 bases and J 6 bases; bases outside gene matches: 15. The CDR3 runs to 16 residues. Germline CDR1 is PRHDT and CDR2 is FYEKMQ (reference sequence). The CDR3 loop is CASRSGQGAPGNGYTF. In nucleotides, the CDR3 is TGTGCCAGCAGATCGGGGCAGGGGGCGCCTGGGAATGGCTACACCTTC. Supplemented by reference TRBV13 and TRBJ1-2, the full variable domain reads AAGVIQSPRHLIKEKRETATLKCYPIPRHDTVYWYQQGPGQDPQFLISFYEKMQSDKGSIPDRFSAQQFSDYHSELNMSSLELGDSALYFCASRSGQGAPGNGYTFGSGTRLTVV.

This CDR3 reads CASSHEGGAGDTQYF. CDR3 coding DNA: TGCGCCAGCAGCCATGAAGGAGGGGCGGGAGATACGCAGTATTTT. The chain joins TRBV4-1 to TRBJ2-3, with D perhaps matching TRBD2 (6 bases). Trimming shortened V by 3 bases and J by 5 bases, and 15 bases separated the two germline ends. The CDR3 has 15 residues. Germline V gives CDR1 MGHRA, CDR2 YSYEKL.

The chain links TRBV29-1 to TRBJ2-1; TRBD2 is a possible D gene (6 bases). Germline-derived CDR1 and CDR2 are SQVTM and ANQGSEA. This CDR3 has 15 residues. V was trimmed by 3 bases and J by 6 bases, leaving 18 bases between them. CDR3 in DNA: TGCAGCGTTGAGATTGCGGGTGGGGGGTTCAATGAGCAGTTCTTC. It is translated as CSVEIAGGGFNEQFF.

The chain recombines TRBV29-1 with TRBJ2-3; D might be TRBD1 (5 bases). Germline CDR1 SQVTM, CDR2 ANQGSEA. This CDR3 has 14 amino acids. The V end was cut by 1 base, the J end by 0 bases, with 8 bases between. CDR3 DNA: TGCAGCGTTGAAGGACCAGGGAGCACAGATACGCAGTATTTT. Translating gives CSVEGPGSTDTQYF.

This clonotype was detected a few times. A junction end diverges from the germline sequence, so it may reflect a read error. The DNA for the CDR3 is TGTGCCAGCGGCGAAGCGGTTAGGATAGCCAGAAACATTCAGTACTTC. This codes for CASGEAVRIARNIQYF. The rearrangement uses TRBV6-1 and TRBJ2-4; the D gene is possibly TRBD2 (5 bases). The length of the CDR3 is 16 residues. Germline lookup yields CDR1 MNHNS and CDR2 SASEGT.

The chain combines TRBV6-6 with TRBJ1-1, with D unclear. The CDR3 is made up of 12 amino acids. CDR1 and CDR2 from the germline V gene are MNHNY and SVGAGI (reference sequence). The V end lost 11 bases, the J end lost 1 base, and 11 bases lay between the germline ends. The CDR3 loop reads CACQTANTEAFF. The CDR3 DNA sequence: TGTGCCTGCCAGACTGCGAACACTGAAGCTTTCTTT.

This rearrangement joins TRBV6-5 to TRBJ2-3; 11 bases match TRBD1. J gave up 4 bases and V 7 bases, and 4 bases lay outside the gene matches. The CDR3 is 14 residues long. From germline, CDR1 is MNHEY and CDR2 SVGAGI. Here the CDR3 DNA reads TGTGCCAGCAAGGAGGGACAGGGGGCAGATACGCAGTATTTT. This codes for CASKEGQGADTQYF.

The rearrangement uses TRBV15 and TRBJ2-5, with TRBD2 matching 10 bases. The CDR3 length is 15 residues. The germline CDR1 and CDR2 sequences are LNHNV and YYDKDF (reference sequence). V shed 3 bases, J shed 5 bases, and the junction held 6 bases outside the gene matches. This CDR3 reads CATSSQAGGLETQYF. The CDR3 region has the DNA TGTGCCACCAGCAGCCAAGCGGGAGGGCTGGAGACCCAGTACTTC.

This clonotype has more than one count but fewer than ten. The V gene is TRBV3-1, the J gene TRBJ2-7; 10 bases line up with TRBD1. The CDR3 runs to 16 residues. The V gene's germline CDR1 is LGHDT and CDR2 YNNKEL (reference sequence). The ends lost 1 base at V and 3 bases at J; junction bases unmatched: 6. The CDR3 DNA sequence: TGTGCCAGCAGCCAAGGAACCGGGACAGGGGACTACGAGCAGTACTTC. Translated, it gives CASSQGTGTGDYEQYF.

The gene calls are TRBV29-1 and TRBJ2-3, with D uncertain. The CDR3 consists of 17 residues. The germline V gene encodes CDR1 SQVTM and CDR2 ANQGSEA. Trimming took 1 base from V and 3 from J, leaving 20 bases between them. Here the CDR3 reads CSVEGGRRSPRTDTQYF. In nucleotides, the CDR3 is TGCAGCGTTGAAGGGGGTCGTCGGTCCCCTCGGACAGATACGCAGTATTTT.

In DNA form, the CDR3 reads TGTGCCAGCAGCCAACCGGGACTAGCGGAGATCTATGAGCAGTACTTC. Its translation: CASSQPGLAEIYEQYF. The rearrangement links TRBV4-2 to TRBJ2-7, with TRBD2 matching 11 bases. The CDR3 is 16 amino acids. Germline V gene data show CDR1 as LGHNA and CDR2 as YNFKEQ. V shed 2 bases and J 7 bases; nucleotides not matched to a gene: 10.

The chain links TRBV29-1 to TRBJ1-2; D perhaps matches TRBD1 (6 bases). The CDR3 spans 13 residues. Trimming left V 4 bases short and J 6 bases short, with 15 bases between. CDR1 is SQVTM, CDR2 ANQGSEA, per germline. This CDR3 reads CSVGADRTNGYTF. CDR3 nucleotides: TGCAGCGTTGGAGCGGACAGAACGAATGGCTACACCTTC.

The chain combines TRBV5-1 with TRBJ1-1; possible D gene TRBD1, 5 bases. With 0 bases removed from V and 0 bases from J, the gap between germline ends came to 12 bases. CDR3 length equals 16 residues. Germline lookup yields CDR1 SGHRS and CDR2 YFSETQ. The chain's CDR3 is CASSLEDSLLNTEAFF. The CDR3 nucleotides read TGCGCCAGCAGCTTGGAAGACAGCCTCCTGAACACTGAAGCTTTCTTT.

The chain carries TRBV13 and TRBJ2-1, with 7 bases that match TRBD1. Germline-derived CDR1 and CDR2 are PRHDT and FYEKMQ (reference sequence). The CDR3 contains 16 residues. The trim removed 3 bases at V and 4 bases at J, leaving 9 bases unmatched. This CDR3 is CASSLAGTASYNEQFF. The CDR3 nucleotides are TGTGCCAGCAGCTTGGCCGGGACAGCTAGTTACAATGAGCAGTTCTTC. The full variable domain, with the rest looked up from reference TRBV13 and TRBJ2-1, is AAGVIQSPRHLIKEKRETATLKCYPIPRHDTVYWYQQGPGQDPQFLISFYEKMQSDKGSIPDRFSAQQFSDYHSELNMSSLELGDSALYFCASSLAGTASYNEQFFGPGTRLTVL.

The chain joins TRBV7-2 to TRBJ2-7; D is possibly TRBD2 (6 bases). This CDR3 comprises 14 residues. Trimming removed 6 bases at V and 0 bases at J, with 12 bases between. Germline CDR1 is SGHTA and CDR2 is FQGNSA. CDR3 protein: CASSSLADSYEQYF. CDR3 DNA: TGTGCCAGCAGTTCCTTAGCGGACTCCTACGAGCAGTACTTC.

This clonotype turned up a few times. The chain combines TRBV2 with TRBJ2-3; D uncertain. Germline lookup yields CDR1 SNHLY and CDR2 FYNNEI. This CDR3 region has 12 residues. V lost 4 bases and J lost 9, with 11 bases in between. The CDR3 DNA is TGTGCCAGCAGTGGCTTAACTGGGACGCAGTATTTT. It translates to CASSGLTGTQYF.

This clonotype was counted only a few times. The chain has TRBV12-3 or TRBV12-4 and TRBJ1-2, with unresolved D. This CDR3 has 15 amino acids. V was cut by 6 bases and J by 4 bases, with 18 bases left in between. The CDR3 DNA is TGTGCCAGCAGCCTAGATCTCGAGGTCTTCTATGGCTACACCTTC. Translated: CASSLDLEVFYGYTF.

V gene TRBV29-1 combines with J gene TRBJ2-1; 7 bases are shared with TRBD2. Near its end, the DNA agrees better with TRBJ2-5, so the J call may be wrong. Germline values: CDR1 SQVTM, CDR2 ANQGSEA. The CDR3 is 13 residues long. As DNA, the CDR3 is TGCAGCGTTCGTCGGGGCGGGAGCGAGACCCAGTACTTC. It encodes CSVRRGGSETQYF.

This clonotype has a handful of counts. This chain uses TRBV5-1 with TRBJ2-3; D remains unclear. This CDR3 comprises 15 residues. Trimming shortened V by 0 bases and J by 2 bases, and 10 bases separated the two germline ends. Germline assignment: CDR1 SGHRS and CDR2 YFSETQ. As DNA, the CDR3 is TGCGCCAGCAGCTTGGCACGAACCTCCACAGATACGCAGTATTTT. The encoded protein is CASSLARTSTDTQYF. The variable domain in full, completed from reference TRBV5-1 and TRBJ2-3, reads KAGVTQTPRYLIKTRGQQVTLSCSPISGHRSVSWYQQTPGQGLQFLFEYFSETQRNKGNFPGRFSGRQFSNSRSEMNVSTLELGDSALYLCASSLARTSTDTQYFGPGTRLTVL.

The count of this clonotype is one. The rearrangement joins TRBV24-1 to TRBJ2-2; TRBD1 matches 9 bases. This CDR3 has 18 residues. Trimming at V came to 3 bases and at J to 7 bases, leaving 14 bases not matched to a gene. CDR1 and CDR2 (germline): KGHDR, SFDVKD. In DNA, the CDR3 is TGTGCCACCAGTGATCCATACCGGACAGGGGCGAGTTTCGGGGAGCTGTTTTTT. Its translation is CATSDPYRTGASFGELFF.

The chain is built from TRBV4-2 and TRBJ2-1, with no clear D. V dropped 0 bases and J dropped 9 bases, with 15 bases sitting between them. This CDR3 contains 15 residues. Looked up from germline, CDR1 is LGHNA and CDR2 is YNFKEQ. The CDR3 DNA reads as TGTGCCAGCAGCCAAGACCCAGGTACCGTAGCTGAGCAGTTCTTC. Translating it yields CASSQDPGTVAEQFF.